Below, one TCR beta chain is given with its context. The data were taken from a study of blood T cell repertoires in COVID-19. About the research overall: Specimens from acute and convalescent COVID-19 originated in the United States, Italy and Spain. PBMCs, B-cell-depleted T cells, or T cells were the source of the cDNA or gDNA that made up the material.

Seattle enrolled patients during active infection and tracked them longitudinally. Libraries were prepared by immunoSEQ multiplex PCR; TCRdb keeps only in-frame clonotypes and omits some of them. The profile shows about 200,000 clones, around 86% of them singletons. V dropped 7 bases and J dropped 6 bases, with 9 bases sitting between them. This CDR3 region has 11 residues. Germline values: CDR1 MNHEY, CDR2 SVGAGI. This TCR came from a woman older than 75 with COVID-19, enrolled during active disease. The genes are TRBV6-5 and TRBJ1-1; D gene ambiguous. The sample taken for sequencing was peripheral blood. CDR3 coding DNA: TGTGCCAGCAACCGGGGTCCTGAAGCTTTCTTT. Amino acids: CASNRGPEAFF.